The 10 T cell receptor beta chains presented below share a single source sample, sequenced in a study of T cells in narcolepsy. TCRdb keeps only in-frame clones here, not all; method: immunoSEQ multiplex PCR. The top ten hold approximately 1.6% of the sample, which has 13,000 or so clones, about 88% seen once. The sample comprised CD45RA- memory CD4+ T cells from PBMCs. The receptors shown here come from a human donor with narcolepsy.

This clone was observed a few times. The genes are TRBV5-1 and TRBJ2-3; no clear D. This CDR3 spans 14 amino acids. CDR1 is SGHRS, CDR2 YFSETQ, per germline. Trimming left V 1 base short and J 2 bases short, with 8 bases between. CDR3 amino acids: CASSLSSPTDTQYF. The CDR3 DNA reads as TGCGCCAGCAGCTTGTCCAGTCCCACAGATACGCAGTATTTT.

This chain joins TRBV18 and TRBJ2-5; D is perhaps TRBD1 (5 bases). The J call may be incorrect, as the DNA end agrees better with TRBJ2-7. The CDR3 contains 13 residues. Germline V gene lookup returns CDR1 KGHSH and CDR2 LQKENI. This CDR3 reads CASSPSGRYEQYF. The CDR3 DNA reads TGTGCCAGCTCACCATCAGGGCGCTACGAGCAGTACTTC.

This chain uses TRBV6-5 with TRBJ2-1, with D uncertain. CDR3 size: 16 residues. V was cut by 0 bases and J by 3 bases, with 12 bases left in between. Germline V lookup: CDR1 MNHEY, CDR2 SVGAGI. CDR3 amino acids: CASSYSSLLLYNEQFF. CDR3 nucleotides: TGTGCCAGCAGTTACTCGAGTCTACTTCTCTACAATGAGCAGTTCTTC.

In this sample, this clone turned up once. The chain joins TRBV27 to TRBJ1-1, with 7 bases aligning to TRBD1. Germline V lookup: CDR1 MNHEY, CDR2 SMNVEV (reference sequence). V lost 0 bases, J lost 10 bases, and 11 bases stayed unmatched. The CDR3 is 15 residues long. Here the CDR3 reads CASSLSRGQSYVAFF. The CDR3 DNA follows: TGTGCCAGCAGTTTATCGAGGGGACAGTCGTATGTAGCTTTCTTT.

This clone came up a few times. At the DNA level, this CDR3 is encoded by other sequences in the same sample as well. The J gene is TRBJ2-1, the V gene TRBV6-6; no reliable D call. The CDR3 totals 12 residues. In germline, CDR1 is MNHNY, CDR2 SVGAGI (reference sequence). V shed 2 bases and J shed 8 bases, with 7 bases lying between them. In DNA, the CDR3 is TGTGCCAGCAGTTACAGAGGTGATGAGCAGTTCTTC. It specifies CASSYRGDEQFF.

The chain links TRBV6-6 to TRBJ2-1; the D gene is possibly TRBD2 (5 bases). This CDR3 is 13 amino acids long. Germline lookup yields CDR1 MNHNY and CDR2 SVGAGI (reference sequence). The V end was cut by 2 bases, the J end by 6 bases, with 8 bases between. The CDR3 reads CASSYDYLNEQFF. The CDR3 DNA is TGTGCCAGCAGTTACGACTACCTCAATGAGCAGTTCTTC.

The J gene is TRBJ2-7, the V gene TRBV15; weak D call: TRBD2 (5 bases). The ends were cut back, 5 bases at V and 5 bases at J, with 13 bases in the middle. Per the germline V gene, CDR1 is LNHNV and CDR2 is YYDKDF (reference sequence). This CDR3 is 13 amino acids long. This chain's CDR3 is CATSLLTSDEQYF. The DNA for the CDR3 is TGTGCCACCAGCCTTTTAACTAGTGACGAGCAGTACTTC. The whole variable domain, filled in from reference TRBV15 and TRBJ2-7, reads DAMVIQNPRYQVTQFGKPVTLSCSQTLNHNVMYWYQQKSSQAPKLLFHYYDKDFNNEADTPDNFQSRRPNTSFCFLDIRSPGLGDTAMYLCATSLLTSDEQYFGPGTRLTVT.

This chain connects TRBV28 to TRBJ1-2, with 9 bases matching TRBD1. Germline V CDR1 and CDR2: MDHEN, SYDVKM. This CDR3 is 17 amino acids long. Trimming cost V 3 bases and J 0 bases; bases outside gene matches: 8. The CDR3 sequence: CASSFRDRVKANYGYTF. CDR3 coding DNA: TGTGCCAGCAGTTTCCGGGACAGGGTGAAAGCTAACTATGGCTACACCTTC.

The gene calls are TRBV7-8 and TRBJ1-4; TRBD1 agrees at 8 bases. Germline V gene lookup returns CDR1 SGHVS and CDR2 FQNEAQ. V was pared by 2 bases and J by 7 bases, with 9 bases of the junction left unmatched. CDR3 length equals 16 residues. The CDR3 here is CASSLFRTGTGEKLFF. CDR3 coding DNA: TGTGCCAGCAGCTTATTTCGGACAGGGACCGGTGAAAAACTGTTTTTT.

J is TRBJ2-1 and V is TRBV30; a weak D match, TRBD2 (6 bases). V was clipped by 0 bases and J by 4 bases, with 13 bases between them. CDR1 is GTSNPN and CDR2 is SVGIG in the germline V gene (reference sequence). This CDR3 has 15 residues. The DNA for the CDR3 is TGTGCCTGGAGTGTACTGGCGGGGCCTTACAATGAGCAGTTCTTC. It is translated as CAWSVLAGPYNEQFF.